This is a list of T cell receptor beta chains from one sample in a study of control samples from healthy donors and cancer patients. Profiling relied on immunoSEQ multiplex PCR, and the TCRdb table lists in-frame clones only, not all of them. The sample consists of about 150,000 clones, around 96% of them appearing once. The sample was blood. These receptors were taken from a man aged 35-49 years in good health. The conserved cysteine and the conserved F or W are not part of the CDR3 here.

CDR3 protein: ASSDIGRGYNQPQH; V gene: TRBV10-1
CDR3 protein: ASSTFKGAKGANVLT; V gene: TRBV7-2
CDR3 protein: ASSTEWDRRAAQH; V gene: TRBV19
CDR3 protein: ASSEGQGASTDTQY; V gene: TRBV6-1
CDR3 protein: ASSRGTGGVTGELF; V gene: TRBV6-6
CDR3 protein: ASSYSGVNQPQH; V gene: TRBV6-5
CDR3 protein: ASRPNSNQPQH; V gene: TRBV27
CDR3 protein: ASGHVSRGTEAF; V gene: TRBV6-5
CDR3 protein: ASSQGQPLEQY; V gene: TRBV5-1
CDR3 protein: ASSSSPGHKYEQY; V gene: TRBV7-2
CDR3 protein: ASSKGESLGRSTGELF; V gene: TRBV21-1
CDR3 protein: AVSPDHQRGEQF; V gene: TRBV7-7
CDR3 protein: ASSPSQETQY; V gene: TRBV18
CDR3 protein: ASSLSGTAYEQY; V gene: TRBV27
CDR3 protein: ASSRGPGFYEQY; V gene: TRBV4-1
CDR3 protein: ASSHRTGERTEAF; V gene: TRBV7-9
CDR3 protein: ASSLTATGGFGELF; V gene: TRBV11-2
CDR3 protein: ASTMQGLNTEAF; V gene: TRBV19
CDR3 protein: ASSQEAGGGYGYT; V gene: TRBV4-1
CDR3 protein: ATSGKGQGRFLNTGELF; V gene: TRBV24-1
CDR3 protein: ASFYGTGNTGELF; V gene: TRBV25-1
CDR3 protein: ASSPGQRETQY; V gene: TRBV18
CDR3 protein: ASSTSGGSGGEQF; V gene: TRBV6-5
CDR3 protein: ASSQQPGQGYNSPLH; V gene: TRBV4-3
CDR3 protein: ASREDRATNEKLF; V gene: TRBV2
CDR3 protein: ASSVETSWNEQF; V gene: TRBV9
CDR3 protein: ASSLWTVNQPQH; V gene: TRBV5-8
CDR3 protein: ASSFGKALDT; V gene: TRBV7-2